In its sample, the clone carrying this TCR beta chain was seen a few times. The authors amplified TCR beta CDR3 regions, and they did so from RNA transcripts for repertoire sequencing. HTBI primers primed a first-round RT-PCR, and a second-round multiplex PCR followed. Via MiXCR, TCRdb re-called the multiplex PCR reads, giving one row per CDR3 protein. The table includes 600,000 to 700,000 distinct CDR3 sequences, roughly 41% detected once. These data belong to a study of Graves' ophthalmopathy and Graves' hyperthyroidism. This CDR3 has 15 amino acids. Per the germline V gene, CDR1 is PRHDT and CDR2 is FYEKMQ (reference sequence). Unmatched junction bases numbered 9, after V lost 6 bases and J lost 2 bases.

The sequence was collected from an adult man with Graves' ophthalmopathy. The gene calls are TRBV13 and TRBJ2-7; 8 positions agree with TRBD1. Input material: peripheral blood. The DNA of the CDR3 is TGTGCCAGCAGGCTGGGACAGGCGTTAACCTACGAGCAGTACTTC. Amino acids: CASRLGQALTYEQYF.